This T cell receptor (beta chain) was sequenced in a study of blood T cell repertoires in COVID-19. For the study at large: Samples taken during acute and convalescent COVID-19 were collected in the United States, Italy and Spain. T cells, B-cell-depleted T cells, or PBMCs supplied cDNA or gDNA.

Under the authors' procedure: Amplification of reference gene primers provided the estimated nucleated cell counts. Sequencing was performed with immunoSEQ multiplex PCR; in TCRdb, only in-frame clones are kept and a portion is missing. V and J calls and clone size are those listed in that table; D and trimming were worked out from the DNA. The table lists 150,000 or so clones, about 74% of them singletons. The source of this sequence is a woman aged 80 or over with acute or convalescent COVID-19. Material: peripheral blood.

The CDR3 region has the DNA TGTGCCAGTGGGACAGGGAGGACACTCTATGGCTACACCTTC. Protein product: CASGTGRTLYGYTF. V usage is TRBV19 and J usage is TRBJ1-2, with 9 bases identical to TRBD1. Germline V CDR1 and CDR2: LNHDA, SQIVND (reference sequence). The CDR3 consists of 14 residues. With 8 bases clipped from V and 4 bases from J, the junction kept 8 bases outside the gene matches. Full variable domain (remainder filled in from reference TRBV19 and TRBJ1-2): DGGITQSPKYLFRKEGQNVTLSCEQNLNHDAMYWYRQDPGQGLRLIYYSQIVNDFQKGDIAEGYSVSREKKESFPLTVTSAQKNPTAFYLCASGTGRTLYGYTFGSGTRLTVV.